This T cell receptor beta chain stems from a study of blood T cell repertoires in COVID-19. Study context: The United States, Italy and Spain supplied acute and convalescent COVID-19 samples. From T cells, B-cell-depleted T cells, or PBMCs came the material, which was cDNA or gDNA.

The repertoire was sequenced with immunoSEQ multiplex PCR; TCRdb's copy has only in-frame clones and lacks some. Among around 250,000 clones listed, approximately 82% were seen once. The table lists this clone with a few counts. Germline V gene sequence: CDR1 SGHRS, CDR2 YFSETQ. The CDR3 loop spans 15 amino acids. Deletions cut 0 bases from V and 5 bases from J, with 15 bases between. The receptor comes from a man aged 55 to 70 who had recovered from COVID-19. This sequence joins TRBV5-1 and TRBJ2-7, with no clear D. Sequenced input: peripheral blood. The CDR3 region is CASSLGNPGFDEQYF. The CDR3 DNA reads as TGCGCCAGCAGCTTGGGGAATCCAGGTTTTGACGAGCAGTACTTC.